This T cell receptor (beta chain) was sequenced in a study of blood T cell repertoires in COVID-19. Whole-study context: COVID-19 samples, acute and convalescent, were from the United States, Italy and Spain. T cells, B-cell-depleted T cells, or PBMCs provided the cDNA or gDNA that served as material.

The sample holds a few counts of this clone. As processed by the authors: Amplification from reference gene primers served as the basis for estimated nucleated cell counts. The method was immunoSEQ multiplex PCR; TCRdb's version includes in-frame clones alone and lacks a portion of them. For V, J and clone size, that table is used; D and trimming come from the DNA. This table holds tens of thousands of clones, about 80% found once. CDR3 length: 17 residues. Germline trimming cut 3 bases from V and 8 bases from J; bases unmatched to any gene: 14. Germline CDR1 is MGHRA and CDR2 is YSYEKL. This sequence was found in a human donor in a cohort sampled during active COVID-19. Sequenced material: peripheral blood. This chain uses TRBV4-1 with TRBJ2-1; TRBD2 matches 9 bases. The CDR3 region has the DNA TGCGCCAGCAGCCATGCTAGCGGGGCCTTTGCTGTCCATGAGCAGTTCTTC. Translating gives CASSHASGAFAVHEQFF.